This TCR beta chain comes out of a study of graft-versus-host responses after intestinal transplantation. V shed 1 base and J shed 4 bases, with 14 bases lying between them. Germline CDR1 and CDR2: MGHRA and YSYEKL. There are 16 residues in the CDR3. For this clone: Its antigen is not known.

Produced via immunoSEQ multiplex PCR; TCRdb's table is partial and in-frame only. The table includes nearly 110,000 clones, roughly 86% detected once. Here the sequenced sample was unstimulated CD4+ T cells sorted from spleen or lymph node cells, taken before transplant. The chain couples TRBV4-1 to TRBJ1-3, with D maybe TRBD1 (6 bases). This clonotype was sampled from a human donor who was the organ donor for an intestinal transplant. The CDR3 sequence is CASSQVGQTRGNTIYF. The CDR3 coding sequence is TGCGCCAGCAGCCAAGTAGGACAGACAAGGGGAAACACCATATATTTT.